This T cell receptor (beta chain) was observed in a study of Ad26.COV2.S vaccination and SARS-CoV-2 variants. Study as a whole: The authors gave Ad26.COV2.S intramuscularly, either once or twice 56 days apart. Findings of the study overall: Whether participants received vaccine or placebo, their non-spike TCR breadth was similar.

Described treatment: roughly 19 received Ad26.COV2.S at low or high dose, single or two shots; about 5 received placebo; per-sample allocation not given. The samples were gathered on day 63 after the first injection of vaccine or placebo. Aged 18-55 years, donor was enrolled in Boston in 2020. An Ad26 vector that expressed Wuhan-strain SARS-CoV-2 spike constituted the vaccine. This clone showed up just a few times. The antigen is not known. The CDR3 covers 15 residues. Germline assignment: CDR1 SEHNR and CDR2 FQNEAQ (reference sequence). Trimming took 5 bases from V and 2 from J, leaving 16 bases between them. Using immunoSEQ multiplex PCR, the repertoire was profiled, and TCRdb retains in-frame clones only, with some absent. The top ten hold approximately 5.9% of the sample, which has hundreds of thousands of clones, around 90% seen once.

This clonotype was sampled from a person between 18 and 65 years old who received the Ad26.COV2.S COVID-19 vaccine or a placebo. The chain couples TRBV7-9 to TRBJ2-7; D ambiguous. Sample: peripheral blood, taken in a trial of Ad26.COV2.S vaccine versus placebo. The CDR3 sequence is CASSPIQAQAYEQYF. The CDR3 nucleotides read TGTGCCAGCAGCCCCATTCAGGCCCAAGCCTACGAGCAGTACTTC.